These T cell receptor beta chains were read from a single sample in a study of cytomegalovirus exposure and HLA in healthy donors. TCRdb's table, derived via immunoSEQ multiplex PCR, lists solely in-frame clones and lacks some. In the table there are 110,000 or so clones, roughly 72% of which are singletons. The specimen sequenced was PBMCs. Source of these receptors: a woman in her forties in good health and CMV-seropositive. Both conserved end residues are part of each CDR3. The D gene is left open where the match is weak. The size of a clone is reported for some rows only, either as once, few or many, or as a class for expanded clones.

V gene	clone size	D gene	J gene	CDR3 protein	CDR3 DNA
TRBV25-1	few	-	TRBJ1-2	CASSGSGGAGSGYTF	TGTGCCAGCAGTGGATCAGGAGGTGCGGGCAGTGGCTACACCTTC
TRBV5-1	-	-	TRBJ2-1	CATAYYGSDEQFF	TGCGCCACAGCATACTACGGGAGTGATGAGCAGTTCTTC
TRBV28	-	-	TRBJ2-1	CASSLLNREGNEQFF	TGTGCCAGCAGTTTATTGAACAGGGAAGGCAATGAGCAGTTCTTC
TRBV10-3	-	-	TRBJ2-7	CAISESGQPLRGQYF	TGTGCCATCAGTGAGTCGGGGCAGCCCCTACGAGGGCAGTACTTC
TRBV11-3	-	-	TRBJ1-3	CASSSGTTFSGNTIYF	TGTGCCAGCAGCTCCGGGACAACTTTCTCTGGAAACACCATATATTTT
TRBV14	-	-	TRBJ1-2	CASSQVLGGYGYTF	TGTGCCAGCAGCCAAGTGTTAGGGGGCTATGGCTACACCTTC
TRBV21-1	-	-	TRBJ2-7	CASSKGRETGTGPYEQYF	TGTGCCAGCAGCAAAGGGAGAGAAACCGGGACAGGGCCCTACGAGCAGTACTTC
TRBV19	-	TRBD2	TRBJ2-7	CASSINPSGNEQYF	TGTGCCAGTAGTATTAATCCTAGCGGGAACGAGCAGTACTTC
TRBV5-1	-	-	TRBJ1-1	CASNFRPGVHTEAFF	TGCGCCAGCAACTTTCGTCCAGGGGTCCACACTGAAGCTTTCTTT
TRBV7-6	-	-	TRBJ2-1	CASSPVTRNLGNEQFF	TGTGCCAGCAGCCCTGTGACTAGAAATCTGGGGAATGAGCAGTTCTTC
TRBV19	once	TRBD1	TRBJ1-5	CASSPGQNNQPQHF	TGTGCCAGTAGCCCGGGACAGAACAATCAGCCCCAGCATTTT
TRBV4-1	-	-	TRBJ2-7	CASSQDNSYEQYF	TGCGCCAGCAGCCAAGATAACAGCTACGAGCAGTACTTC
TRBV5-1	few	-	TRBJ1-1	CASSSNSQGSAFF	TGCGCCAGCAGCTCTAACTCACAGGGCTCAGCTTTCTTT
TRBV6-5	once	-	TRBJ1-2	CASSYGGLANYGYTF	TGTGCCAGCAGTTACGGGGGGTTAGCTAACTATGGCTACACCTTC
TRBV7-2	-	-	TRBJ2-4	CASSLARGLGNIQYF	TGTGCCAGCAGCTTAGCGAGGGGACTGGGAAACATTCAGTACTTC
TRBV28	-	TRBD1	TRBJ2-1	CASSTTGGRRFF	TGTGCCAGCAGTACCACAGGGGGCCGCCGGTTCTTC
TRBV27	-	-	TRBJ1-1	CASSIRVGTEAFF	TGTGCCAGCAGTATCAGGGTCGGCACTGAAGCTTTCTTT
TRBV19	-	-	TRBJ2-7	CASSSRQPFSYEQYF	TGTGCCAGTAGTTCCCGACAGCCCTTCTCCTACGAGCAGTACTTC
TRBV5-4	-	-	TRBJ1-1	CASSLDGGLNTEAFF	TGTGCCAGCAGCTTGGACGGCGGACTTAACACTGAAGCTTTCTTT
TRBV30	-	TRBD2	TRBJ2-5	CAWKTGTSAQETQYF	TGTGCCTGGAAGACCGGGACTAGCGCGCAAGAGACCCAGTACTTC
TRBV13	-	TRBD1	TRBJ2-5	CASSSTGNQETQYF	TGTGCCAGCAGCTCGACAGGGAATCAAGAGACCCAGTACTTC
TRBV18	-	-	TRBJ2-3	CASGEITDTQYF	TGTGCCAGTGGGGAGATAACAGATACGCAGTATTTT
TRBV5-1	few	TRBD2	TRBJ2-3	CASSLWSGGAGDTQYF	TGCGCCAGCAGCTTGTGGAGCGGGGGGGCTGGAGATACGCAGTATTTT
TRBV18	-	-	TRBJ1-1	CASSQLGGRETEAFF	TGTGCCAGCTCACAGCTCGGGGGGCGGGAGACTGAAGCTTTCTTT
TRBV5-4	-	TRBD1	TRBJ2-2	CASSTQGVNTGELFF	TGTGCCAGCAGTACACAGGGGGTTAACACCGGGGAGCTGTTTTTT
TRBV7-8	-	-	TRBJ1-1	CASSLGVWNTEAFF	TGTGCCAGCAGCCTAGGAGTGTGGAACACTGAAGCTTTCTTT
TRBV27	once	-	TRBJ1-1	CASSLYPGFTEAFF	TGTGCCAGCAGTTTATACCCGGGTTTCACTGAAGCTTTCTTT
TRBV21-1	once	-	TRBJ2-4	CASSTSRRGKNIQYF	TGTGCCAGCAGCACCTCACGACGGGGCAAAAACATTCAGTACTTC
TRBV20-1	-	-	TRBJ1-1	CSVRGNTEAFF	TGCAGTGTCAGGGGGAACACTGAAGCTTTCTTT
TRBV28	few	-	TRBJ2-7	CATRGAAFFGEQYF	TGTGCCACCAGAGGCGCGGCCTTTTTCGGCGAGCAGTACTTC
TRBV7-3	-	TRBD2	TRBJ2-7	CASSLEAGRTYEQYF	TGTGCCAGCAGCTTAGAAGCGGGGCGTACCTACGAGCAGTACTTC
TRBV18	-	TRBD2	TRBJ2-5	CASSPGLAGAPETQYF	TGTGCCAGCTCACCAGGTCTAGCGGGAGCCCCAGAGACCCAGTACTTC
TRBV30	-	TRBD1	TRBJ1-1	CAWSPNRGYTEAFF	TGTGCCTGGAGTCCAAACAGGGGATACACTGAAGCTTTCTTT
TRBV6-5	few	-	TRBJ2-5	CASSSRVQGETQYF	TGTGCCAGCAGTTCCAGGGTTCAAGGGGAGACCCAGTACTTC
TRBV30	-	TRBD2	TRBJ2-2	CAWSGTSANTGELFF	TGTGCCTGGAGCGGGACTAGCGCGAACACCGGGGAGCTGTTTTTT
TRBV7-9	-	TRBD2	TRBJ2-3	CASSLAQRGGTDTQYF	TGTGCCAGCAGCTTAGCGCAGCGGGGAGGCACAGATACGCAGTATTTT
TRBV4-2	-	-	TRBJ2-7	CASSQVGAGADVYEQYF	TGTGCCAGCAGCCAAGTGGGGGCGGGGGCGGATGTCTACGAGCAGTACTTC
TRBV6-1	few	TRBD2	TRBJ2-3	CASSAGGSTDTQYF	TGTGCCAGCTCAGCGGGGGGGAGCACAGATACGCAGTATTTT
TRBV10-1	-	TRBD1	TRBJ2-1	CASRKDRAQYNEQFF	TGCGCCAGCAGGAAGGACAGGGCCCAGTACAATGAGCAGTTCTTC
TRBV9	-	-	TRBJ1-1	CASSPGGNTEAFF	TGTGCCAGCAGCCCCGGTGGGAACACTGAAGCTTTCTTT
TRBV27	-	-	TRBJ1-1	CASSLRREWGEAFF	TGTGCCAGCAGTCTCCGGCGGGAGTGGGGTGAAGCTTTCTTT
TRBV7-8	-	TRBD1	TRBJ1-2	CASSLAGTERNYGYTF	TGTGCCAGCAGCTTAGCAGGGACAGAGAGAAACTATGGCTACACCTTC
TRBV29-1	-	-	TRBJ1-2	CSAGDDGYTF	TGCAGCGCGGGAGATGATGGCTACACCTTC
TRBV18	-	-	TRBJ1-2	CASTKFSDGYTF	TGTGCCAGCACAAAATTCAGTGATGGCTACACCTTC
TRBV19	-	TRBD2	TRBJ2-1	CASTGTSVINEQFF	TGTGCCAGCACCGGGACTAGCGTTATTAATGAGCAGTTCTTC
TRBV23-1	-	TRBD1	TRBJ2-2	CASSQLGTGEDTGELFF	TGCGCCAGCAGTCAATTGGGGACAGGGGAGGACACCGGGGAGCTGTTTTTT
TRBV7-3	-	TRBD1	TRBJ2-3	CASSSRQGGTDTQYF	TGTGCCAGCAGCTCAAGGCAGGGGGGCACAGATACGCAGTATTTT
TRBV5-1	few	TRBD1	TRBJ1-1	CASSLTDLGQGTEAFF	TGCGCCAGCAGCTTGACCGACTTGGGACAGGGCACTGAAGCTTTCTTT
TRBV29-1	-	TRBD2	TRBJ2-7	CTRSRTSGGDTYEQYF	TGCACCCGGTCCCGGACTAGCGGGGGGGATACCTACGAGCAGTACTTC
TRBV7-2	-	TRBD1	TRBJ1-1	CASSRQGGDTEAFF	TGTGCCAGCAGCCGACAGGGGGGGGACACTGAAGCTTTCTTT
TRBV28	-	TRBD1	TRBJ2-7	CASSLDRGRAEQYF	TGTGCCAGCAGCTTGGACAGGGGGCGCGCCGAGCAGTACTTC
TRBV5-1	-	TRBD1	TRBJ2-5	CASSLALQGSGETQYF	TGCGCCAGCAGCTTGGCACTACAGGGGTCGGGGGAGACCCAGTACTTC
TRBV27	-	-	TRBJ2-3	CASSALQGATQYF	TGTGCCAGCAGTGCCCTACAGGGTGCTACGCAGTATTTT
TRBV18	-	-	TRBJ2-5	CASSRSIGETQYF	TGTGCCAGCTCACGGTCGATCGGGGAGACCCAGTACTTC
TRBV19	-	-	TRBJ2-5	CASSITASGYQETQYF	TGTGCCAGTAGTATAACCGCCTCGGGGTACCAAGAGACCCAGTACTTC
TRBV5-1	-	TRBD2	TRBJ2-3	CASSGRTSGTDTQYF	TGCGCCAGCAGCGGTCGGACTAGCGGCACAGATACGCAGTATTTT
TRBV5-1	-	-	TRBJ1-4	CASRGDTTNEKLFF	TGCGCCAGCAGAGGGGACACAACTAATGAAAAACTGTTTTTT